The sample holds many counts of the clone carrying this T cell receptor (beta chain). As yet, its antigen is unknown. This sample was included in a study of T-cell reconstitution after alpha-beta-depleted transplantation in children. Study-level results: Expanded graft clones, several hundred of them, were reportedly the source of alpha-beta T cells about two months after transplant. After one year, T-cell counts and TCRbeta diversity mostly came from new T cells.

Preparation of the TCRbeta library was carried out with unique molecular identifiers. TCRdb fed the PCR reads into MiXCR, producing one record per CDR3 protein. The sample includes roughly 160,000 distinct CDR3 sequences, more than 9.5% of them seen just once. V dropped 1 base and J dropped 14 bases, with 16 bases sitting between them. CDR3 length: 14 residues. The germline CDR1 and CDR2 sequences are SGHRS and YFSETQ. V gene TRBV5-1 combines with J gene TRBJ1-6; TRBD1 might be the D (5 bases). Material: PBMCs, obtained before TCRalphabeta/CD19-depleted stem cell transplant. The sequence was collected from a boy aged 2 to 9 with acute myeloid leukemia, due to receive a stem cell transplant. The CDR3 nucleotides read TGCGCCAGCAGCTTGAGGCAGGGTAATCGAACCCTCCACTTT. This sequence encodes CASSLRQGNRTLHF.